Listed below are T cell receptor beta chains from one sample, sequenced in a study of a mutant IDH1 vaccine in newly diagnosed glioma. This table comes from immunoSEQ multiplex PCR, and its TCRdb copy is limited to in-frame clones, with some not included. In the table there are some 37,000 clones, more than 75% of which are singletons. No cognate antigen is known for these TCRs. The material was PBMCs, obtained from a glioma patient whose treatment included an IDH1 peptide vaccine. These receptors originate from a man aged 40-55 years with glioma. The CDR3 runs from the conserved cysteine through the conserved F or W. Fields, in order: J gene, D gene, clone size, V gene, CDR3 DNA, CDR3 protein. A D gene is named only where the DNA matches it firmly. Not all rows give a size; the values are once, few, many and, for expanded clones, a class.

TRBJ1-6	.	.	TRBV30	TGTGCCTCCCTCGCCAGGAGCTCCTATAATTCACCCCTCCACTTT	CASLARSSYNSPLHF
TRBJ1-2	.	.	TRBV6-5	TGTGCCAGCAGTTACTCGCTCAGTGAACTATATGGCTACACCTTC	CASSYSLSELYGYTF
TRBJ2-7	.	.	TRBV5-6	TGTGCCAGCAGCCCGGGACGGAATTACGAGCAGTACTTC	CASSPGRNYEQYF
TRBJ1-2	.	.	TRBV5-1	TGCGCCAGCAGCTTAGCAGGCGGGCAGTCCTATGGCTACACCTTC	CASSLAGGQSYGYTF
TRBJ1-3	.	.	TRBV6-1	TGTGCCAGCAGTGAAGTTAACAAGCGGTCTGGAAACACCATATATTTT	CASSEVNKRSGNTIYF
TRBJ2-3	.	.	TRBV13	TGTGCCAGCAGCTTAAGAGGGGGGGCATTAGATACGCAGTATTTT	CASSLRGGALDTQYF
TRBJ1-1	.	once	TRBV7-6	TGTGCCAGCAGCCCTCGGACAAACACTGAAGCTTTCTTT	CASSPRTNTEAFF
TRBJ2-2	.	.	TRBV15	TGTGCCACCGCCGGGACAAGGAACACCGGGGAGCTGTTTTTT	CATAGTRNTGELFF
TRBJ2-7	.	.	TRBV5-6	TGTGCCAGCAGCTCGGGGCAGGCGGGACCCTACGAGCAGTACTTC	CASSSGQAGPYEQYF
TRBJ1-5	.	.	TRBV19	TGTGCCAGTAGTATAGATGGGGCTTTCAATCAGCCCCAGCATTTT	CASSIDGAFNQPQHF
TRBJ1-4	.	once	TRBV9	TGTGCCAGCAGCGTAGAGGGGGGGCGCGACGAAAAACTGTTTTTT	CASSVEGGRDEKLFF
TRBJ1-5	.	.	TRBV19	TGTGCCAGTAGTATAGATGCCGGGCTTCAGCCCCAGCATTTT	CASSIDAGLQPQHF
TRBJ2-2	.	.	TRBV5-6	TGTGCCAGCACCGATTCCGACAGAAAGAACACCGGGGAGCTGTTTTTT	CASTDSDRKNTGELFF
TRBJ2-3	.	few	TRBV5-1	TGCGCCAGCAGCCAACCGGGAATCACAGATACGCAGTATTTT	CASSQPGITDTQYF
TRBJ1-4	.	.	TRBV5-5	TGTGCCAGCAGATTAGCAGGGGCTAATGAAAAACTGTTTTTT	CASRLAGANEKLFF
TRBJ2-1	.	few	TRBV2	TGTGCCAGCAGTGCGGGGTTTGAGCAGTTCTTC	CASSAGFEQFF